The 16 T cell receptor beta chains given below trace back to one sample, sequenced in a study of T cells after yellow fever vaccination. TCRdb ran MiXCR on the 5' RACE reads and lists one entry per CDR3 protein. The sample holds some 420,000 distinct CDR3 sequences, approximately 18% seen once. The sequencing used PBMCs, collected before the yellow fever booster vaccination. All receptors derive from a man aged 18 to 35 who received the YFV17D yellow fever vaccine.

This clonotype was seen a handful of times. V usage is TRBV5-1 and J usage is TRBJ1-2; no firm D call. CDR1 and CDR2 from the germline V gene are SGHRS and YFSETQ. Trimming stripped 0 bases from V and 3 bases from J, with 12 bases between. This CDR3 comprises 15 residues. The CDR3: CASSLGVGEDYGYTF. CDR3 nucleotides: TGCGCCAGCAGCTTGGGTGTGGGAGAAGACTATGGCTACACCTTC.

In this sample, this clonotype turned up many times. The genes are TRBV6-5 and TRBJ1-6; 8 bases map to TRBD1. The length of the CDR3 is 15 residues. Germline-derived CDR1 and CDR2 are MNHEY and SVGAGI. V shed 1 base, J shed 9 bases, and the junction held 5 bases outside the gene matches. In DNA, the CDR3 is TGTGCCAGCAGTTACTACAGGGGGAAGGGTTCACCCCTCCACTTT. This translates into CASSYYRGKGSPLHF.

This sequence joins TRBV20-1 and TRBJ1-1, with D possibly TRBD1 on 5 matching bases. This CDR3 has 13 residues. Trimming left V 5 bases short and J 0 bases short, with 10 bases between. Germline loops: CDR1 DFQATT, CDR2 SNEGSKA (reference sequence). The CDR3 DNA reads as TGCAGTGCTGGGGGAGGTTTGAACACTGAAGCTTTCTTT. It encodes CSAGGGLNTEAFF.

This clonotype was seen only a few times. This chain links TRBV29-1 with TRBJ2-4; D possibly uses TRBD1 or TRBD2 (5 bases each). From germline, CDR1 is SQVTM and CDR2 ANQGSEA. The CDR3 length is 18 residues. Trimming left V 4 bases short and J 0 bases short, with 22 bases between. The CDR3 DNA sequence: TGCAGCGTTGTTCTGTTCGGGACCGCCGATTTAGCCAAAAACATTCAGTACTTC. It yields the protein CSVVLFGTADLAKNIQYF.

CDR3 DNA: TGTGCCAGCAGCGTTGCTTTTCTAGATACGCAGTATTTT. Protein: CASSVAFLDTQYF. This chain uses TRBV9 with TRBJ2-3; D uncertain. This CDR3 is 13 amino acids long. The V end lost 2 bases, the J end lost 5 bases, and 9 bases lay between the germline ends. Looked up from germline, CDR1 is SGDLS and CDR2 is YYNGEE.

Only a few counts were recorded for this clonotype. The rearrangement joins TRBV4-3 to TRBJ2-5; tentatively, D is TRBD2 (6 bases). Per the germline V gene, CDR1 is LGHNA and CDR2 is YSLEER. The CDR3 is 15 residues long. Trimming shortened V by 0 bases and J by 5 bases, and 13 bases separated the two germline ends. As DNA, the CDR3 is TGCGCCAGCAGCCAAGAACGAGGGAGGTGGGAGACCCAGTACTTC. Translating it yields CASSQERGRWETQYF.

This clonotype occurred a few times. The CDR3 DNA is TGTGCCAGCAGCGTAGAAGGGGACGGCTCTGGAAACACCATATATTTT. Protein: CASSVEGDGSGNTIYF. The chain employs TRBV9 and TRBJ1-3; possibly TRBD1 for D (5 bases). Trimming took off 0 bases at V and 0 bases at J, with 10 bases between the two ends. CDR3 length equals 16 residues. CDR1 is SGDLS and CDR2 is YYNGEE in the germline V gene.

V and J are TRBV12-3 or TRBV12-4 and TRBJ2-3, with TRBD2 matching over 7 bases. This CDR3 is 16 amino acids long. V gave up 3 bases and J gave up 3 bases; unmatched junction bases: 9. The CDR3 here is CASSFVKWGGTDTQYF. The CDR3 DNA reads TGTGCCAGCAGTTTCGTAAAATGGGGGGGAACAGATACGCAGTATTTT.

CDR3 amino acids: CASSPLGRNTEAFF. DNA of the CDR3: TGTGCCAGCTCACCATTAGGGCGGAACACTGAAGCTTTCTTT. The V and J genes are TRBV18 and TRBJ1-1; D unresolved. The germline gives CDR1 KGHSH, CDR2 LQKENI. This CDR3 has 14 residues. Trimming pared 2 bases from V and 1 base from J, leaving 8 bases between.

This chain links TRBV5-7 with TRBJ2-7; D unclear. TRBV5-7 has ORF status, its function being uncertain. V lost 5 bases and J 3 bases, leaving 18 bases between the germline ends. CDR3 length: 15 residues. The CDR3 sequence is CASRLRKLANYEQYF. CDR3 bases: TGTGCCAGCAGATTGCGAAAGCTGGCAAACTACGAGCAGTACTTC.

This sequence joins TRBV5-1 and TRBJ2-1, with a weak D call TRBD2 (6 bases). This CDR3 spans 15 amino acids. Per germline, CDR1 SGHRS and CDR2 YFSETQ. V lost 4 bases and J 0 bases, leaving 11 bases between the germline ends. The CDR3 sequence is CASSTGGLSYNEQFF. CDR3 nucleotides: TGCGCCAGCAGCACCGGGGGACTCTCCTACAATGAGCAGTTCTTC.

This clonotype was found many times. This chain uses TRBV6-1 with TRBJ1-6; unclear D gene. V gave up 7 bases and J gave up 8 bases, with 18 bases separating them. Germline assignment: CDR1 MNHNS and CDR2 SASEGT. CDR3 length: 15 residues. The chain's CDR3 is CASNPTDANHSPLHF. As DNA, the CDR3 is TGTGCCAGCAATCCGACGGATGCGAATCATTCACCCCTCCACTTT.

This sequence joins TRBV20-1 and TRBJ2-2; 9 bases match TRBD1. Germline values: CDR1 DFQATT, CDR2 SNEGSKA (reference sequence). This CDR3 region has 13 residues. Unmatched junction bases numbered 3, after V lost 3 bases and J lost 7 bases. CDR3 sequence (DNA): TGCAGTGCTAGCGGGACAGGGTTCGGGGAGCTGTTTTTT. It specifies CSASGTGFGELFF.

The chain joins TRBV5-1 to TRBJ2-2; TRBD1 might be the D (6 bases). The CDR3 extends over 14 amino acids. Germline loops: CDR1 SGHRS, CDR2 YFSETQ. V lost 4 bases and J lost 6, with 13 bases in between. CDR3 coding DNA: TGCGCCAGCAGCATCGGACAGAGGGCCGGGGAGCTGTTTTTT. It encodes CASSIGQRAGELFF.

The J gene is TRBJ1-1, the V gene TRBV12-3 or TRBV12-4; no definite D call. The V end lost 6 bases, the J end lost 1 base, and 12 bases lay between the germline ends. The CDR3 has 14 amino acids. CDR3 sequence reads: CASRPSWGNTEAFF. The CDR3 DNA reads as TGTGCCAGCAGACCTAGTTGGGGGAACACTGAAGCTTTCTTT.

The rearrangement links TRBV20-1 to TRBJ2-7, with D unclear. This CDR3 is 14 amino acids long. V lost 2 bases and J lost 3, with 14 bases in between. Germline assignment: CDR1 DFQATT and CDR2 SNEGSKA (reference sequence). The CDR3 DNA sequence: TGCAGTGCTAGAATCAATAACGTAGGCTACGAGCAGTACGTC. Residues: CSARINNVGYEQYV.